This is a list of T cell receptor beta chains from one sample in a study of blood T cell repertoires in COVID-19. Using immunoSEQ multiplex PCR, the repertoire was profiled, and TCRdb retains in-frame clones only, with some absent. The repertoire holds about 410,000 clones, with about nine tenths as singletons. Sequencing input: PBMCs or T cells enriched from blood (not recorded which). All receptors come from a woman in her thirties who had recovered from COVID-19. CDR3s include the opening cysteine and the closing phenylalanine or tryptophan. D genes are given only for firm matches.

TRBV19	TRBJ2-7	NA	CASSIYTGNVNEQYF
TRBV7-3	TRBJ2-1	NA	CASSLTSETEQFF
TRBV6-5	TRBJ1-2	NA	CASSYSADVNYGYTF
TRBV5-1	TRBJ1-4	NA	CASRGITGTNEKLFF
TRBV29-1	TRBJ1-5	NA	CSVADTNQPQHF
TRBV7-8	TRBJ2-7	TRBD1	CASSRRQGSVGEQYF
TRBV5-1	TRBJ2-1	TRBD2	CASSLGTGTSSARRRWEQFF
TRBV2	TRBJ2-2	NA	CASKWTQNTGELFF
TRBV9	TRBJ2-1	NA	CASSVLGSTQGNNEQFF
TRBV6-6	TRBJ1-6	NA	CASSPLGASSYNSPLHF
TRBV25-1	TRBJ2-2	NA	CASSWRWTANTGELFF
TRBV4-2	TRBJ1-6	NA	CASSLQPTLFSYNSPLHF
TRBV29-1	TRBJ1-1	NA	CSVPREAEAFF
TRBV4-2	TRBJ2-7	NA	CASSQENRGPYEQYF
TRBV28	TRBJ1-1	TRBD1	CASSFLGSWDSRDTEAFF
TRBV15	TRBJ1-1	NA	CATSRENGLAEAFF
TRBV6-6	TRBJ1-5	TRBD1	CASSLDRFNQPQHF
TRBV10-1	TRBJ1-2	NA	CASLDGGRFDGYTF
TRBV14	TRBJ1-6	NA	CASSQDYPADYNSPLHF
TRBV4-1	TRBJ2-7	NA	CASSLRVPRRNREQYF
TRBV25-1	TRBJ2-7	NA	CASRGSPYEQYF
TRBV6-5	TRBJ1-1	TRBD1	CASSSGQGGSEAFF